The next 5 T cell receptor beta chains were all read from a single sample in a study of CD8+CD57+ T cells in acquired aplastic anemia. TCR beta VDJ and CDR3 profiling used genomic DNA as template. MiXCR was run by TCRdb on the reads, yielding one entry per CDR3 protein. The table has 150,000 to 180,000 distinct CDR3 sequences, roughly 49% seen once. All sequencing subjects had displayed CD8+CD57+ cell expansion on flow cytometry. The sequenced material came from sorted CD4+, CD8+, or CD8+CD57+ T cells (not recorded which) from PBMCs. These receptor sequences come from a human donor with aplastic anemia.

The chain is built from TRBV15 and TRBJ1-2; the match to TRBD1 covers 9 bases. Looked up from germline, CDR1 is LNHNV and CDR2 is YYDKDF (reference sequence). CDR3 size: 15 residues. V was pared by 5 bases and J by 8 bases, with 12 bases of the junction left unmatched. CDR3 in DNA: TGTGCCACCAGCGGTACCGGGACAGGGACGTTAGGCTACACCTTC. Protein: CATSGTGTGTLGYTF. Supplemented by reference TRBV15 and TRBJ1-2, the full variable domain reads DAMVIQNPRYQVTQFGKPVTLSCSQTLNHNVMYWYQQKSSQAPKLLFHYYDKDFNNEADTPDNFQSRRPNTSFCFLDIRSPGLGDTAMYLCATSGTGTGTLGYTFGSGTRLTVV.

This clonotype was detected many times. The chain combines TRBV20-1 with TRBJ1-2; D not resolved. V gave up 2 bases and J gave up 0 bases, with 7 bases separating them. The CDR3 has 13 residues. CDR1 and CDR2 (germline): DFQATT, SNEGSKA (reference sequence). Here the CDR3 reads CSARRHTNYGYTF. The CDR3 bases are TGCAGTGCTAGACGGCACACTAACTATGGCTACACCTTC.

This chain links TRBV11-1 with TRBJ2-7; 9 nucleotides align to TRBD2. Trimming cost V 6 bases and J 0 bases; bases outside gene matches: 18. CDR3 length: 19 residues. The germline gives CDR1 SGHAT, CDR2 FQDESV (reference sequence). Here the CDR3 DNA reads TGTGCCAGCAGTGATCCTAGCGGGATTGCACCTCCGTGCTCCTACGAGCAGTACTTC. It specifies CASSDPSGIAPPCSYEQYF.

This clonotype was observed a single time. A much larger clone lies a single base off, so this may be a read error. The chain carries TRBV6-2 or TRBV6-3 and TRBJ2-6; D gene uncertain. The germline V gene has CDR1 MNHEY and CDR2 SVGEGT. V was cut by 2 bases and J by 4 bases, with 9 bases left in between. The CDR3 consists of 15 residues. The CDR3 region is CASSYAGAGANVLTF. CDR3 sequence (DNA): TGTGCCAGCAGTTACGCAGGAGCCGGGGCCAACGTCCTGACTTTC.

This clonotype was observed a handful of times. V usage is TRBV6-2 or TRBV6-3 and J usage is TRBJ2-3; possibly TRBD1 for D (5 bases). Trimming shortened V by 4 bases and J by 4 bases, and 12 bases separated the two germline ends. Germline V gene sequence: CDR1 MNHEY, CDR2 SVGEGT. The CDR3 consists of 14 residues. CDR3 residues: CASSSRTISDTQYF. The CDR3 DNA sequence: TGTGCCAGCAGTTCCAGGACAATTTCAGATACGCAGTATTTT.